These 20 T cell receptor beta chains were all obtained from the same sample, sequenced in a study of T cell repertoires in cytomegalovirus infection. TCRdb redid the calling of the reads with MiXCR, one entry per CDR3 protein. The sample includes roughly 190,000 distinct CDR3 sequences, more than 9% seen only once; the top ten take approximately 4.2%. Sequencing used PBMCs. These receptors were collected from a human donor in good health (CMV status not recorded). Some clones in this sample may be carry-over from other donors' samples.

This chain connects TRBV6-5 to TRBJ2-1; TRBD1 agrees at 7 bases. This CDR3 is 14 amino acids long. Trimming cost V 6 bases and J 7 bases; bases outside gene matches: 9. Looked up from germline, CDR1 is MNHEY and CDR2 is SVGAGI. Here the CDR3 reads CASSLYRGPNEQFF. For the CDR3, the DNA is TGTGCCAGCAGCCTCTACAGGGGACCGAATGAGCAGTTCTTC.

Ten or more counts support this clonotype. The V and J genes are TRBV12-3 or TRBV12-4 and TRBJ2-2; D gene ambiguous. Trimming took off 3 bases at V and 8 bases at J, with 13 bases between the two ends. The CDR3 spans 14 residues. CDR3 DNA sequence: TGTGCCAGCAGTTTGTTGGGTCTGACAGGGGAGCTGTTTTTT. Translated: CASSLLGLTGELFF.

This clonotype was detected only a few times. The junction does not match germline at one end; this may be a read error. The J gene is TRBJ2-5, the V gene TRBV20-1, with 7 bases matching TRBD1. Germline V gene data show CDR1 as DFQATT and CDR2 as SNEGSKA (reference sequence). The CDR3 is made up of 13 amino acids. The CDR3 nucleotides are TGTAGTGCTAGAGGGACAGTCCAAGAGACCCAGTACTTC. Protein: CSARGTVQETQYF.

This clonotype showed up many times. The V call is TRBV7-2, the J call TRBJ2-3, with 10 bases lining up with TRBD2. CDR3 length: 20 amino acids. With 4 bases clipped from V and 2 bases from J, the junction kept 18 bases outside the gene matches. The V gene's germline CDR1 is SGHTA and CDR2 FQGNSA. Here the CDR3 reads CASSSPRAIAGGHYTDTQYF. The DNA of the CDR3 is TGTGCCAGCAGCTCCCCAAGGGCCATAGCGGGGGGCCACTACACAGATACGCAGTATTTT.

This clonotype has just a few counts. The V gene is TRBV2, the J gene TRBJ2-5; D is unresolved. The germline gives CDR1 SNHLY, CDR2 FYNNEI. The CDR3 is 14 amino acids. V lost 6 bases and J 2 bases, leaving 13 bases between the germline ends. As DNA, the CDR3 is TGTGCCAGCAGGTACCGGGCCGCGCAAGAGACCCAGTACTTC. This sequence encodes CASRYRAAQETQYF. The whole variable domain, filled in from reference TRBV2 and TRBJ2-5, reads EPEVTQTPSHQVTQMGQEVILRCVPISNHLYFYWYRQILGQKVEFLVSFYNNEISEKSEIFDDQFSVERPDGSNFTLKIRSTKLEDSAMYFCASRYRAAQETQYFGPGTRLLVL.

This clonotype was observed a single time. The rearrangement joins TRBV25-1 to TRBJ1-2, with D perhaps matching TRBD1 (5 bases). The V end was cut by 4 bases, the J end by 5 bases, with 17 bases between. This CDR3 spans 15 amino acids. In germline, CDR1 is MGHDK, CDR2 SYGVNS. The CDR3 region has the DNA TGTGCCAGCAGTGCCCCAGGTTGGGGGACTTATGGCTACACCTTC. It translates to CASSAPGWGTYGYTF.

In its sample, this clonotype was seen a few times. The chain couples TRBV30 to TRBJ1-2; no reliable D call. Trimming cost V 0 bases and J 8 bases, with 16 bases left between them. The CDR3 runs to 14 residues. Germline lookup yields CDR1 GTSNPN and CDR2 SVGIG (reference sequence). CDR3 nucleotide sequence: TGTGCCTGGAGTGTACGATCCGTTTTGAGCGGCTACACCTTC. Translated: CAWSVRSVLSGYTF.

The genes are TRBV15 and TRBJ2-2; maybe TRBD2 (5 bases). Germline-derived CDR1 and CDR2 are LNHNV and YYDKDF (reference sequence). The CDR3 contains 16 residues. V dropped 0 bases and J dropped 2 bases, with 10 bases sitting between them. The CDR3, as DNA: TGTGCCACCAGCAGAGATCGGGCGGGTAACACCGGGGAGCTGTTTTTT. It encodes CATSRDRAGNTGELFF.

This clonotype was seen only a few times. The V and J genes are TRBV20-1 and TRBJ2-7, with a weak D call TRBD2 (6 bases). V was cut by 1 base and J by 2 bases, with 15 bases left in between. CDR1 is DFQATT and CDR2 is SNEGSKA in the germline V gene (reference sequence). CDR3 size: 15 residues. The CDR3 bases are TGCAGTGCTAGAGGGTTCGGGGGTAACGCCTACGAGCAGTACTTC. This gives the protein CSARGFGGNAYEQYF.

Ten or more counts support this clonotype. The genes are TRBV29-1 and TRBJ1-3; D is undetermined. This CDR3 has 11 amino acids. Trimming pared 3 bases from V and 3 bases from J, leaving 3 bases between. Germline V lookup: CDR1 SQVTM, CDR2 ANQGSEA. The CDR3 here is CSVDNGNTIYF. The CDR3 DNA reads TGCAGCGTTGACAATGGAAACACCATATATTTT. Combining the CDR3 with reference TRBV29-1 and TRBJ1-3 gives the whole variable domain SAVISQKPSRDICQRGTSLTIQCQVDSQVTMMFWYRQQPGQSLTLIATANQGSEATYESGFVIDKFPISRPNLTFSTLTVSNMSPEDSSIYLCSVDNGNTIYFGEGSWLTVV.

This clonotype was seen ten or more times. V is TRBV7-9 and J is TRBJ1-6; D is perhaps TRBD1 (5 bases). V lost 5 bases and J 6 bases, leaving 11 bases between the germline ends. The CDR3 length is 14 residues. From germline, CDR1 is SEHNR and CDR2 FQNEAQ (reference sequence). Written as DNA, the CDR3 is TGTGCCAGCAGCCGCGGGACTATTAATTCACCCCTCCACTTT. Protein: CASSRGTINSPLHF.

This clonotype appeared many times. The chain recombines TRBV28 with TRBJ2-7; 10 bases map to TRBD1. The CDR3 runs 18 residues. V lost 3 bases and J lost 4; bases outside the gene matches: 15. Germline V gives CDR1 MDHEN, CDR2 SYDVKM. DNA of the CDR3: TGTGCCAGCAGTTTCGAGGGACAGGGGCAGCCGTCGTGGTACGAGCAGTACTTC. Its translation: CASSFEGQGQPSWYEQYF.

The sample holds many counts of this clonotype. The chain employs TRBV7-2 and TRBJ1-1; D not certain. The CDR3 has 14 amino acids. From germline, CDR1 is SGHTA and CDR2 FQGNSA. Trimming shortened V by 4 bases and J by 0 bases, and 9 bases separated the two germline ends. In nucleotides, the CDR3 is TGTGCCAGCAGCTCTCAACGAATGAACACTGAAGCTTTCTTT. Encoded protein: CASSSQRMNTEAFF.

This clonotype appeared many times. The genes are TRBV12-3 or TRBV12-4 and TRBJ1-2; D possibly corresponds to TRBD1 (6 bases). With 0 bases removed from V and 1 base from J, the gap between germline ends came to 15 bases. The CDR3 totals 17 residues. The CDR3 loop is CASSLAAGGVNNYGYTF. In DNA form, the CDR3 reads TGTGCCAGCAGTTTAGCGGCCGGGGGCGTAAATAACTATGGCTACACCTTC.

The rearrangement joins TRBV4-2 to TRBJ2-7; 8 bases match TRBD1. There are 13 residues in the CDR3. Trimming took 2 bases from V and 6 from J; bases not matched to a gene: 3. Germline V lookup: CDR1 LGHNA, CDR2 YNFKEQ. CDR3 residues: CASSQRQGSEQYF. CDR3 coding DNA: TGTGCCAGCAGCCAAAGACAGGGGAGCGAGCAGTACTTC.

The chain couples TRBV7-3 to TRBJ2-7; perhaps TRBD2 as D (5 bases). The CDR3 extends over 14 amino acids. The V end was cut by 5 bases, the J end by 1 base, with 12 bases between. Germline V CDR1 and CDR2: SGHTA, FQGTGA. The DNA of the CDR3 is TGTGCCAGCAGCCCGGGAATGGGGTCCTACGAGCAGTACTTC. It specifies CASSPGMGSYEQYF. The full variable domain, with the rest looked up from reference TRBV7-3 and TRBJ2-7, is GAGVSQTPSNKVTEKGKYVELRCDPISGHTALYWYRQSLGQGPEFLIYFQGTGAADDSGLPNDRFFAVRPEGSVSTLKIQRTERGDSAVYLCASSPGMGSYEQYFGPGTRLTVT.

In this sample, this clonotype turned up many times. V gene TRBV7-2 combines with J gene TRBJ1-5; TRBD1 aligns across 7 bases. This CDR3 region has 13 residues. The V gene's germline CDR1 is SGHTA and CDR2 FQGNSA. J was trimmed by 5 bases and V by 3 bases; bases with no gene match: 1. CDR3 DNA: TGTGCCAGCAGCTTCGACAGGGATCAGCCCCAGCATTTT. It is translated as CASSFDRDQPQHF.

This clonotype was observed a handful of times. V is TRBV28 and J is TRBJ1-2; D unresolved. V dropped 11 bases and J dropped 8 bases, with 21 bases sitting between them. CDR1 and CDR2 from the germline V gene are MDHEN and SYDVKM. CDR3 length: 13 residues. CDR3 nucleotides: TGTGCCGCCCCCAACCCTGGAATCGGCGGCTACACCTTC. Protein: CAAPNPGIGGYTF.

This clonotype was detected only a few times. The V call is TRBV27, the J call TRBJ2-2; unclear D gene. The germline V and J ends were trimmed by 7 bases and 5 bases, with 8 bases remaining between them. Looked up from germline, CDR1 is MNHEY and CDR2 is SMNVEV (reference sequence). The CDR3 length is 12 residues. CDR3 residues: CASKKATGELFF. The CDR3 DNA is TGTGCCAGCAAGAAGGCGACCGGGGAGCTGTTTTTT.

This clonotype was seen repeatedly, ten times or more. The chain has TRBV2 and TRBJ1-2; 7 bases agree with TRBD1. J was trimmed by 4 bases and V by 11 bases; bases with no gene match: 16. In germline, CDR1 is SNHLY, CDR2 FYNNEI. This CDR3 comprises 15 residues. CDR3 residues: CAGKTGTALGYGYTF. DNA of the CDR3: TGTGCCGGAAAGACAGGGACCGCGTTGGGCTATGGCTACACCTTC.